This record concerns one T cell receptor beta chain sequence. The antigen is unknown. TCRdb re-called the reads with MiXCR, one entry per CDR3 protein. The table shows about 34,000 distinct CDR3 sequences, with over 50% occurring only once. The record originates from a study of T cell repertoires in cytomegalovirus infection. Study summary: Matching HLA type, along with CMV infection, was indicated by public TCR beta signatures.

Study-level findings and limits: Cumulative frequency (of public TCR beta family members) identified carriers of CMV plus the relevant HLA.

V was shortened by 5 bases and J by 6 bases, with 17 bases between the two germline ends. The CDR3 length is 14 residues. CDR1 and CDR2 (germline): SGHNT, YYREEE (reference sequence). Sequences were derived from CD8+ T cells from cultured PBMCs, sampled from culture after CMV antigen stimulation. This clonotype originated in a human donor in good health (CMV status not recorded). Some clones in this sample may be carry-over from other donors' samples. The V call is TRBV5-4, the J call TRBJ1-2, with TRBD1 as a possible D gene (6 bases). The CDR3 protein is CASRPWLGADGYTF. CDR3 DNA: TGTGCCAGCAGACCGTGGTTGGGGGCGGATGGCTACACCTTC.